This entry features one TCR beta chain sequence. This record comes from a study of cytomegalovirus exposure and HLA in healthy donors. The PCR ran on 60 Vbeta and 13 Jbeta primers. Profiled with immunoSEQ multiplex PCR; TCRdb holds only in-frame clones, not every one. The sample has 150,000 to 200,000 clones, 55% to 80% seen once. The germline gives CDR1 WSHSY, CDR2 SAAADI. This CDR3 has 16 residues. V was cut by 3 bases and J by 12 bases, with 24 bases left in between. The clonotype was recovered from a young woman in good health and CMV-seropositive. The gene calls are TRBV10-2 and TRBJ1-3, with TRBD1 as a possible D gene (6 bases). The sequenced sample consisted of PBMCs. DNA for the CDR3: TGCGCCAGCAGTGATGCCAAGGGACAAGAGGAAACGGACATATATTTT. Its protein product is CASSDAKGQEETDIYF.